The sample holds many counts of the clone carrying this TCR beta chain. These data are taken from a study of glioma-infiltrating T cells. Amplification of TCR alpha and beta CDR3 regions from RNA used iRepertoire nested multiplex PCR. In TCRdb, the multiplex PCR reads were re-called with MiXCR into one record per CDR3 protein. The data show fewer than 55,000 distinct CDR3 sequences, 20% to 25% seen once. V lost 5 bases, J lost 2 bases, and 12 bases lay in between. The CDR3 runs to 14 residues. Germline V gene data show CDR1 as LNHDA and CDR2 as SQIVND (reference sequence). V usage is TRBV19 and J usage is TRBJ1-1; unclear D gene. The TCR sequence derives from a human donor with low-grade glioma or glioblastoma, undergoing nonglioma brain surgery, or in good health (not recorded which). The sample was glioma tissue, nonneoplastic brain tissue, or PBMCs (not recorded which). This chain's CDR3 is CASSLWTPNTEAFF. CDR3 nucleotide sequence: TGTGCCAGTAGTCTCTGGACGCCCAACACTGAAGCTTTCTTT. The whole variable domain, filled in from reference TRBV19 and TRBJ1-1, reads DGGITQSPKYLFRKEGQNVTLSCEQNLNHDAMYWYRQDPGQGLRLIYYSQIVNDFQKGDIAEGYSVSREKKESFPLTVTSAQKNPTAFYLCASSLWTPNTEAFFGQGTRLTVV.